Below, 20 T cell receptor beta chains from the same sample are listed, as sequenced in a study of OX40 agonist ivuxolimab in advanced cancers. Using immunoSEQ multiplex PCR, the repertoire was profiled, and TCRdb retains in-frame clones only, with some absent. The sample yields tens of thousands of clones, roughly 91% seen once. Sequences were derived from CD4+ or CD8+ T cells sorted from blood, sampled in a trial of the OX40 agonist ivuxolimab. Source of these receptors: an adult with an advanced solid tumor such as melanoma, head and neck, liver or kidney cancer.

The rearrangement links TRBV6-5 to TRBJ1-2; no clear D gene. CDR3 size: 11 residues. V was clipped by 6 bases and J by 6 bases, with 8 bases between them. The germline CDR1 and CDR2 sequences are MNHEY and SVGAGI. The CDR3 DNA follows: TGTGCCAGCAGCCAAGTTGATGGCTACACCTTC. It yields the protein CASSQVDGYTF.

V is TRBV13 and J is TRBJ2-5, with D possibly TRBD1 on 5 matching bases. The CDR3 spans 14 residues. Germline CDR1 reads PRHDT; CDR2 reads FYEKMQ (reference sequence). The V and J ends lost 2 bases and 1 base respectively, with 8 bases between them. CDR3 region: CASSLQGIQETQYF. Written as DNA, the CDR3 is TGTGCCAGCAGCTTACAGGGTATCCAAGAGACCCAGTACTTC.

This chain joins TRBV28 and TRBJ2-7; 7 bases agree with TRBD1. Looked up from germline, CDR1 is MDHEN and CDR2 is SYDVKM. J lost 5 bases, V lost 2 bases, and 9 bases had no gene match. CDR3 size: 15 residues. The CDR3 DNA is TGTGCCAGCAGTTTAAGGTTGACAGGGAGAAACGAGCAGTACTTC. Its protein product is CASSLRLTGRNEQYF.

The chain couples TRBV15 to TRBJ1-4; D ambiguous. Germline V gives CDR1 LNHNV, CDR2 YYDKDF (reference sequence). The V end was cut by 1 base, the J end by 2 bases, with 8 bases between. The CDR3 consists of 15 residues. CDR3 amino acids: CATSRGGGTNEKLFF. DNA for the CDR3: TGTGCCACCAGCAGAGGTGGTGGCACTAATGAAAAACTGTTTTTT.

The chain joins TRBV4-3 to TRBJ1-2, with D tentatively TRBD1 (5 bases). CDR1 and CDR2 from the germline V gene are LGHNA and YSLEER. The V and J ends lost 1 base and 4 bases respectively, with 10 bases between them. This CDR3 region has 14 residues. The CDR3 DNA sequence: TGCGCCAGCAGCCAAGTCGGGGGGAGCTATGGCTACACCTTC. Its translation is CASSQVGGSYGYTF.

The CDR3 spells CASSVGTSGRWDTQYF. CDR3 nucleotide sequence: TGTGCCAGCAGCGTCGGGACTAGCGGGAGATGGGATACGCAGTATTTT. The V call is TRBV9, the J call TRBJ2-3, with 14 nucleotides matching TRBD2. Per germline, CDR1 SGDLS and CDR2 YYNGEE. V shed 2 bases and J 6 bases; nucleotides not matched to a gene: 5. CDR3 size: 16 residues.

The rearrangement joins TRBV11-1 to TRBJ2-5; no firm D call. The CDR3 runs to 18 residues. V lost 1 base and J 0 bases, leaving 18 bases between the germline ends. Germline CDR1 SGHAT, CDR2 FQDESV (reference sequence). CDR3 sequence reads: CASSLGHGWTTYQETQYF. CDR3 DNA: TGTGCCAGCAGCTTAGGCCATGGGTGGACCACGTACCAAGAGACCCAGTACTTC.

V and J are TRBV7-7 and TRBJ2-5; 7 bases align to TRBD1. The junction had 7 bases not matched to a gene; V was cut back by 2 bases and J by 1 base. Germline V gene sequence: CDR1 SSHAT, CDR2 FNYEAQ (reference sequence). The CDR3 length is 16 residues. CDR3 in amino acids: CASSLTVTGFQETQYF. In DNA form, the CDR3 reads TGTGCCAGCAGCTTAACGGTGACAGGGTTCCAAGAGACCCAGTACTTC.

The V call is TRBV7-8, the J call TRBJ1-3, with D uncertain. Germline lookup yields CDR1 SGHVS and CDR2 FQNEAQ. Trimming removed 2 bases from V and 0 bases from J, with 11 bases in between. The CDR3 length is 16 residues. The CDR3 DNA reads TGTGCCAGCAGCTTATACCCAGACTTCTCTGGAAACACCATATATTTT. This translates into CASSLYPDFSGNTIYF.

The J gene is TRBJ2-7, the V gene TRBV4-1, with D unresolved. Germline CDR1 reads MGHRA; CDR2 reads YSYEKL. The CDR3 covers 14 residues. V was shortened by 1 base and J by 5 bases, with 12 bases between the two germline ends. Here the CDR3 DNA reads TGCGCCAGCAGCCAAGGAAAAGGGTCCAACGAGCAGTACTTC. This gives the protein CASSQGKGSNEQYF.

The chain is built from TRBV2 and TRBJ2-1; the D is unclear. V was shortened by 2 bases and J by 0 bases, with 17 bases between the two germline ends. The CDR3 runs to 18 residues. CDR1 is SNHLY and CDR2 is FYNNEI in the germline V gene. CDR3 sequence reads: CASSEIMGLPSSYNEQFF. The DNA for the CDR3 is TGTGCCAGCAGTGAAATCATGGGTCTTCCCAGCTCCTACAATGAGCAGTTCTTC.

The chain couples TRBV7-9 to TRBJ2-5; perhaps TRBD2 as D (7 bases). The CDR3 is 16 amino acids. The V and J ends lost 5 bases and 2 bases respectively, with 18 bases between them. Germline V gene lookup returns CDR1 SEHNR and CDR2 FQNEAQ (reference sequence). The CDR3 DNA reads as TGTGCCAGCAGCCCCTGGGGGCAGGGAGGGCAAGAGACCCAGTACTTC. This gives the protein CASSPWGQGGQETQYF.

The chain combines TRBV7-8 with TRBJ2-1, with 11 positions matching TRBD1. This CDR3 has 16 amino acids. Germline CDR1 and CDR2: SGHVS and FQNEAQ. The trim removed 5 bases at V and 4 bases at J, leaving 7 bases unmatched. DNA of the CDR3: TGTGCCAGCAGCCCACGGGACAGGGGGAATTACAATGAGCAGTTCTTC. This sequence encodes CASSPRDRGNYNEQFF.

In regard to this clone: The germline gene is not matched at one end of the junction; a read error may be the cause. The CDR3 nucleotides are TGTGCTAGCAGCACTAGCGGGGCCTACAATGAGCAGTTCTTC. This encodes CASSTSGAYNEQFF. The chain employs TRBV7-7 and TRBJ2-1; TRBD2 matches at 10 bases. The CDR3 loop spans 14 amino acids. CDR1 and CDR2 (germline): SSHAT, FNYEAQ (reference sequence).

CDR3 coding DNA: TGTGCCAGCAGCCCCGCGGGGGGGGGTCCTGCTAGCACAGATACGCAGTATTTT. It is translated as CASSPAGGGPASTDTQYF. The rearrangement uses TRBV7-3 and TRBJ2-3; 9 bases agree with TRBD2. CDR1 and CDR2 (germline): SGHTA, FQGTGA. J gave up 0 bases and V 5 bases, and 12 bases lay outside the gene matches. The length of the CDR3 is 18 residues.

This chain joins TRBV7-9 and TRBJ2-1; tentative D call: TRBD2 (7 bases). Germline V gene sequence: CDR1 SEHNR, CDR2 FQNEAQ (reference sequence). V lost 5 bases and J lost 3, with 26 bases in between. This CDR3 is 19 amino acids long. CDR3 sequence: CASSPPFEEGGGGYNEQFF. The CDR3 DNA is TGTGCCAGCAGCCCTCCGTTTGAGGAAGGGGGAGGGGGCTACAATGAGCAGTTCTTC.

This clone was counted a single time. The V and J genes are TRBV10-1 and TRBJ2-5; perhaps TRBD2 as D (6 bases). The CDR3 is 16 residues long. With 3 bases removed from V and 1 base from J, the gap between germline ends came to 15 bases. Germline V gives CDR1 WNHNN, CDR2 SYGVQD (reference sequence). For the CDR3, the DNA is TGCGCCAGCAGTGACCGACTCGGGGGAATCCAAGAGACCCAGTACTTC. Translating it yields CASSDRLGGIQETQYF.

This chain connects TRBV9 to TRBJ1-1, with 12 bases matching TRBD1. The CDR3 spans 15 residues. V was pared by 3 bases and J by 6 bases, with 6 bases of the junction left unmatched. Germline V CDR1 and CDR2: SGDLS, YYNGEE. CDR3 sequence reads: CASSGDRGLQAEAFF. DNA for the CDR3: TGTGCCAGCAGCGGGGACAGGGGGCTTCAAGCTGAAGCTTTCTTT.

This clone was seen once. The chain carries TRBV5-1 and TRBJ1-1; unclear D gene. Germline V gene lookup returns CDR1 SGHRS and CDR2 YFSETQ. The CDR3 is 19 residues long. V was clipped by 0 bases and J by 0 bases, with 21 bases between them. Here the CDR3 DNA reads TGCGCCAGCAGCTTGGAGGGTTCCCTATTCCCGGGTGTGAACACTGAAGCTTTCTTT. Amino acid sequence: CASSLEGSLFPGVNTEAFF.

V gene TRBV9 combines with J gene TRBJ1-4; no firm D call. Germline V CDR1 and CDR2: SGDLS, YYNGEE. The CDR3 is 14 residues long. V was clipped by 0 bases and J by 5 bases, with 8 bases between them. Written as DNA, the CDR3 is TGTGCCAGCAGCGTAGGGCCATCGAATGAAAAACTGTTTTTT. Translated, it gives CASSVGPSNEKLFF.